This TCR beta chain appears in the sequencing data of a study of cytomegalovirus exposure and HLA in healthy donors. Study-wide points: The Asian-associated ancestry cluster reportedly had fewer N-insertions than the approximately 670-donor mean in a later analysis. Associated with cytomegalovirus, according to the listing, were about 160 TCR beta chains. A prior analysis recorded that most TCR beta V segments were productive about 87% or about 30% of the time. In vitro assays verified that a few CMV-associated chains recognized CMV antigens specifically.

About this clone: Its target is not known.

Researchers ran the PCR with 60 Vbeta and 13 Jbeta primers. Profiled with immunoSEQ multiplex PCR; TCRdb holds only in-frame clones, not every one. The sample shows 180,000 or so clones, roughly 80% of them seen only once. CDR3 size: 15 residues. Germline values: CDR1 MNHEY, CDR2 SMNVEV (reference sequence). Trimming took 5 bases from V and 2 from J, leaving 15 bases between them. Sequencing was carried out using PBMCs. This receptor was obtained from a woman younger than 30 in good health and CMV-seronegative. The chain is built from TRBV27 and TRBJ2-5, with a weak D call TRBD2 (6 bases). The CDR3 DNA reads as TGTGCCAGCAGTCCCGGATGGACTACTCAAGAGACCCAGTACTTC. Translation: CASSPGWTTQETQYF.